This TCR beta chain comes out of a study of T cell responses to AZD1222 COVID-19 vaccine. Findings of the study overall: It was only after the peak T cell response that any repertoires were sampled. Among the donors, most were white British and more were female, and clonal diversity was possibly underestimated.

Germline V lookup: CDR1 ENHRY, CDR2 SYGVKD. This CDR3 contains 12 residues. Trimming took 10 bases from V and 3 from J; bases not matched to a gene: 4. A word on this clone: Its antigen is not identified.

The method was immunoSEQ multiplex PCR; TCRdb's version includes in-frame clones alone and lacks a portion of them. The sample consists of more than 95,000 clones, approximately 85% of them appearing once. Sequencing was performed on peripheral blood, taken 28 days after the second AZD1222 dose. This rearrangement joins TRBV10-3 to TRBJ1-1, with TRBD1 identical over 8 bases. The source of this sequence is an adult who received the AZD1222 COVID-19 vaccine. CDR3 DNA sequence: TGTGCCACCGGACAGGGACACACTGAAGCTTTCTTT. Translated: CATGQGHTEAFF.